This is a list of T cell receptor beta chains from one sample in a study of Ad26.COV2.S vaccination and SARS-CoV-2 variants. Measured with immunoSEQ multiplex PCR; TCRdb has only the in-frame clones, and not every one. The data contain 500,000 or so clones, roughly 87% of them singletons. Sequencing was performed on peripheral blood, taken in a trial of Ad26.COV2.S vaccine versus placebo. Source of these receptors: a person between 18 and 65 years old who received the Ad26.COV2.S COVID-19 vaccine or a placebo. CDR3s leave out the opening cysteine and the closing phenylalanine or tryptophan. Not every row has a clone size; where given, it reads once, few, many or a size class.

j_call | v_call | clone_size | cdr3_aa
TRBJ1-5 | TRBV19 | . | ASSIFNADGNQPQH
TRBJ2-2 | TRBV7-2 | . | ASSRQGTAGELF
TRBJ1-1 | TRBV5-1 | . | ASSSFGREAF
TRBJ2-1 | TRBV9 | . | ASSAGVGWSEQF
TRBJ1-4 | TRBV5-1 | . | ASSRQYNEKLF
TRBJ2-2 | TRBV9 | . | TSSVRQGTGELF
TRBJ2-3 | TRBV18 | . | ASSRTGAPWDTQY
TRBJ2-5 | TRBV7-8 | . | ASSQYRDRQQETQY
TRBJ2-2 | TRBV7-9 | . | AGTMDREYTGELF
TRBJ1-1 | TRBV7-8 | . | ASSVRVLGTEAF
TRBJ2-6 | TRBV25-1 | . | ASSHRAGTGANVLT
TRBJ2-5 | TRBV10-1 | . | ASSRETQY
TRBJ2-7 | TRBV10-3 | . | AISESRLAGRVGGEQY
TRBJ1-2 | TRBV27 | . | ASSSYSGPHGYT
TRBJ1-1 | TRBV6-6 | . | ATYLGTGGFTEAF
TRBJ2-5 | TRBV29-1 | . | SVGAGWETQY
TRBJ2-3 | TRBV12-3/TRBV12-4 | . | ASSPGTDTQY
TRBJ1-5 | TRBV15 | . | ATGGTGGRQPQH
TRBJ2-1 | TRBV7-2 | . | ASSTNSYNEQF
TRBJ2-3 | TRBV7-9 | . | ASSLSAALRGDTQY
TRBJ1-5 | TRBV7-9 | . | ASSQGPISNQPQH
TRBJ2-1 | TRBV4-2 | . | ASSQDSGRGDEQF
TRBJ2-1 | TRBV4-3 | . | ASSQVKGWYEQF
TRBJ2-3 | TRBV7-7 | once | ASSPAGGTDTQY
TRBJ2-2 | TRBV9 | . | ASRQQGLGNGELF
TRBJ1-2 | TRBV7-2 | . | ASSLVGVGGYT
TRBJ1-3 | TRBV29-1 | . | SVEEDSGNTIY
TRBJ1-1 | TRBV19 | . | ASSPGIGRYDLTTILNTEAF
TRBJ2-1 | TRBV5-1 | . | ASSWNDRVTYNEQF
TRBJ1-2 | TRBV9 | . | ASSPAPQGVSGYT
TRBJ2-5 | TRBV4-2 | . | ASSQATISRGETQY
TRBJ1-3 | TRBV18 | . | ASSPGVPSSGNTIY
TRBJ1-4 | TRBV5-1 | . | ASSLGRSGGEKLF
TRBJ2-1 | TRBV9 | . | ASSVRGQHMWDEQF
TRBJ1-1 | TRBV30 | . | AWTTFFNTEAF
TRBJ1-2 | TRBV10-3 | . | AISDPQIRVYGYT
. | TRBV11-2 | . | ASSLGGQRELF
TRBJ1-1 | TRBV4-1 | . | ASSRPGAIWGAF
TRBJ1-2 | TRBV6-5 | . | ASTGGGRLYGYT
TRBJ1-1 | TRBV6-2/TRBV6-3 | . | ASSYSYTEAF
TRBJ1-2 | TRBV3-1/TRBV3-2 | . | ASSREGGYGYT
TRBJ1-1 | TRBV5-1 | . | ASSSGTGHSQSEAF
TRBJ1-2 | TRBV27 | . | ASSHGSYGYT
TRBJ2-7 | TRBV4-1 | . | ASSRFGGQSSSYEQY
TRBJ1-2 | TRBV19 | . | ASSLWREDGYT
TRBJ1-3 | TRBV6-1 | . | ASSEFTGVSGNTIY
TRBJ2-7 | TRBV4-3 | few | ASSQARSGTSGYEQY
TRBJ2-3 | TRBV2 | . | ASSRSNRAGGTDTQY
TRBJ1-4 | TRBV6-5 | . | ACRMSNNEKLF
TRBJ1-5 | TRBV30 | few | AWRATGLSNQPQH
TRBJ2-1 | TRBV5-4 | . | ASSPDPTSGSYNEQF
TRBJ2-4 | TRBV3-1/TRBV3-2 | . | ASSQSSGPRWDIQY